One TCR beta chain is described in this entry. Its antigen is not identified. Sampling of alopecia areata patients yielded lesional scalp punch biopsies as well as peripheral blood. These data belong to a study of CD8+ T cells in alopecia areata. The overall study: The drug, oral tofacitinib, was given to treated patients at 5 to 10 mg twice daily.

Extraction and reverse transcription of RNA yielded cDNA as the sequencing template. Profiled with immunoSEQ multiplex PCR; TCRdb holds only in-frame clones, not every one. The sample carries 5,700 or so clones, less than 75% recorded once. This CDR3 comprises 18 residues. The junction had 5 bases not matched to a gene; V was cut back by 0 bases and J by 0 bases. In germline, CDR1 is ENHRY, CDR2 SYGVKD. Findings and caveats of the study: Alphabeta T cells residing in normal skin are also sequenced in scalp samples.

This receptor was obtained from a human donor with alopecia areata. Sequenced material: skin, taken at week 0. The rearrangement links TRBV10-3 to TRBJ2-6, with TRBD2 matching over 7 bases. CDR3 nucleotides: TGTGCCATCAGTGAGTCCGCGGGGGTCGTCTCTGGGGCCAACGTCCTGACTTTC. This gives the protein CAISESAGVVSGANVLTF.